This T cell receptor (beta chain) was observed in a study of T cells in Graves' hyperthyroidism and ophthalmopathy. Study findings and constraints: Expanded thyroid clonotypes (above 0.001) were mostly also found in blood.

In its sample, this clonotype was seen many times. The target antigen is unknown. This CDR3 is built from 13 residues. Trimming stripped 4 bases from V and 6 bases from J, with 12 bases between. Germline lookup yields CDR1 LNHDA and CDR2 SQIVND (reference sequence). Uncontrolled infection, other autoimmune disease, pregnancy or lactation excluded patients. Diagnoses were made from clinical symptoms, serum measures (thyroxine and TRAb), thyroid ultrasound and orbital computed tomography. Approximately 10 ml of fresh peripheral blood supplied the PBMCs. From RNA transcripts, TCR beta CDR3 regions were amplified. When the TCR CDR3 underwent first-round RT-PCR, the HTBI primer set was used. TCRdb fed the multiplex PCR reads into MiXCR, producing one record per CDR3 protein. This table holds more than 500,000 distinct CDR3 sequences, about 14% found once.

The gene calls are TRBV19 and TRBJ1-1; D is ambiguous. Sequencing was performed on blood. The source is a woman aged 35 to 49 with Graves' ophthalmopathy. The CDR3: CASSTYSDSEAFF. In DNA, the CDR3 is TGTGCCAGTAGTACTTACAGCGATTCTGAAGCTTTCTTT.